This T cell receptor beta chain was recorded in a study of quantifying T cell responses using KT2 cells. About the study: Reverse transcription used primers in the TCR alpha and beta constant regions. Under optimum conditions, T4 ligation efficiency was estimated at more than 9.5%. Study results and limitations: Counts of KT2 alpha and beta sequences rose linearly with the number of KT2 cells added.

Each cDNA got a UMI-containing oligo ligated at its 3' end. The first PCR ran 4 to 5 cycles with an equimolar RC1.1 and RC1.2 beta primer mix. TCRdb re-analysed the UMI-ligation and nested PCR reads in MiXCR, keeping a single row per CDR3 protein. Of around 30,000 distinct CDR3 sequences in the sample, about a tenth were seen once. This clonotype was detected only a few times. Its target is unknown. CDR3 size: 12 residues. V lost 7 bases, J lost 3 bases, and 9 bases lay in between. The sample is PBMC spiked with counted cells of clone KT2. Different KT2-to-PBMC ratios were created with a constant PBMC count.

Sequenced input: PBMCs spiked with cells of the T cell clone KT2. This chain joins TRBV12-3 or TRBV12-4 and TRBJ1-1; D call uncertain. The sequence was collected from a human donor. CDR3 in amino acids: CASNPLHTEAFF. DNA for the CDR3: TGTGCCAGCAACCCTTTGCACACTGAAGCTTTCTTT.